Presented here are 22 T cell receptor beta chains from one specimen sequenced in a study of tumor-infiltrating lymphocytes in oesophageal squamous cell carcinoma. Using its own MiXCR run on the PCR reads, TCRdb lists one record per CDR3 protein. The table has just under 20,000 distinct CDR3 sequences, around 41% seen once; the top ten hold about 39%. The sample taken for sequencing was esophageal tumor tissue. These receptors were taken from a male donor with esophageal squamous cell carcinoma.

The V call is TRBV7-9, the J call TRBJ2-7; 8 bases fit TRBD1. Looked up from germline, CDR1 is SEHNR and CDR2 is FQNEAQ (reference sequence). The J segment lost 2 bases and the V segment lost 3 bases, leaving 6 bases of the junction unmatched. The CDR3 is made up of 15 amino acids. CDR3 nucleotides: TGTGCCAGCAGCTTCCGACAGGGGAAGACCTACGAGCAGTACTTC. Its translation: CASSFRQGKTYEQYF.

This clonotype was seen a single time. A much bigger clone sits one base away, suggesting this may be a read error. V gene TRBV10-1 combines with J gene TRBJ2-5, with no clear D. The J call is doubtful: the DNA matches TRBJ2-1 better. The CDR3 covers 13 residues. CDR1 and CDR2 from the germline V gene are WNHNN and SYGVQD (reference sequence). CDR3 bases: TGCGCCAGCAGTGCCGACCTGGGCTACGAGCAGTTCTTC. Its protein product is CASSADLGYEQFF.

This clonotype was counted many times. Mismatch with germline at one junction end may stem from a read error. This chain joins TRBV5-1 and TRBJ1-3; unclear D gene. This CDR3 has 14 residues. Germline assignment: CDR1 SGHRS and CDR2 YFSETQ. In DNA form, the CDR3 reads TGCGCCAGCAGCTTGGGAGGTCTCTGGAAACACCGGGTTTTT. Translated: CASSLGGLWKHRVF.

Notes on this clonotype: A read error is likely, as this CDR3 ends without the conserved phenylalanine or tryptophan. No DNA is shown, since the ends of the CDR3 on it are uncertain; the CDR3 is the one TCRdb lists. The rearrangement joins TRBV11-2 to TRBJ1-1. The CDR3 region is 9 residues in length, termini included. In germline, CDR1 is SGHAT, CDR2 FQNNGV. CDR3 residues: CASSSNSGG.

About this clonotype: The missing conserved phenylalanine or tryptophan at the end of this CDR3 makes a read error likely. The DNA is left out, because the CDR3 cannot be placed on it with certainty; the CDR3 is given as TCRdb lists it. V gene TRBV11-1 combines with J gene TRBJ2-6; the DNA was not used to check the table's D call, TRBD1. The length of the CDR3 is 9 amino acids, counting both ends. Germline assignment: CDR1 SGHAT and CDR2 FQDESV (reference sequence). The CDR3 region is CASSFSTGT.

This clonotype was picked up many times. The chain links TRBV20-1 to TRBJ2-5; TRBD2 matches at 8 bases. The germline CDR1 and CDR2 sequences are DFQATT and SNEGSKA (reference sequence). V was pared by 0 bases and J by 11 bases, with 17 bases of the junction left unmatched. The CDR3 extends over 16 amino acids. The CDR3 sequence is CSARDSGGSSTDTQYF. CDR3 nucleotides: TGCAGTGCTAGAGACAGCGGGGGTTCTAGCACAGATACGCAGTACTTC.

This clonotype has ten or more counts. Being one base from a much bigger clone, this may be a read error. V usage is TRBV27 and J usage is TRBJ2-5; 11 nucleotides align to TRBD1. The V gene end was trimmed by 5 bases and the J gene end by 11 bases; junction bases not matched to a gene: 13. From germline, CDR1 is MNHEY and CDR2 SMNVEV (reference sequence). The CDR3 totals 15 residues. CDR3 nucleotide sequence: TGTGCCAGCAGTAGAGGGACAGGGGGGTACAATGAGCAGTACTTC. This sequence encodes CASSRGTGGYNEQYF.

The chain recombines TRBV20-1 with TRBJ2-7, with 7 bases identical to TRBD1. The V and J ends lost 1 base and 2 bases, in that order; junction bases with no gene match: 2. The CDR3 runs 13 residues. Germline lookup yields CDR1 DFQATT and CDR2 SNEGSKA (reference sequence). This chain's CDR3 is CSARGDRAYEQYF. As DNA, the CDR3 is TGCAGTGCTAGAGGGGACAGAGCCTACGAGCAGTACTTC.

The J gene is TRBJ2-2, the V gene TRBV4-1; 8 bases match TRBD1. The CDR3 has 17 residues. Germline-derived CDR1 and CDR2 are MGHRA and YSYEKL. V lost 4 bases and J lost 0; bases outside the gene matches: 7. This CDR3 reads CASSPSGQGANTGELFF. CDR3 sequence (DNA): TGCGCCAGCAGCCCGTCCGGACAGGGAGCGAACACCGGGGAGCTGTTTTTT.

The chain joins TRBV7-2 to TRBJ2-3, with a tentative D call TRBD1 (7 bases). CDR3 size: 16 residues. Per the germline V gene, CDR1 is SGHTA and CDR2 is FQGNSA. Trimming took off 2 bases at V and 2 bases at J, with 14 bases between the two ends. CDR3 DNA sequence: TGTGCCAGCAGCTTAAGGCAGGGGGGCGACACAGATACGCAGTATTTT. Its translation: CASSLRQGGDTDTQYF. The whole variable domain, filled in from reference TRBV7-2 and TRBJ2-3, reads GAGVSQSPSNKVTEKGKDVELRCDPISGHTALYWYRQSLGQGLEFLIYFQGNSAPDKSGLPSDRFSAERTGGSVSTLTIQRTQQEDSAVYLCASSLRQGGDTDTQYFGPGTRLTVL.

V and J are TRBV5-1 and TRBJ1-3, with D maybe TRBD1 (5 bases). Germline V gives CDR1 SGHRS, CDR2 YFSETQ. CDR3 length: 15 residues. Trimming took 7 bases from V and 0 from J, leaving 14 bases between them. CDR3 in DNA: TGCGCCAGCGCCCGGGACGTCAGCTCTGGAAACACCATATATTTT. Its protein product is CASARDVSSGNTIYF.

The CDR3 DNA sequence: TGTGCCACCAGTGCATGGGGTCAGGGCAAAGAGACCCAGTACTTC. This translates into CATSAWGQGKETQYF. The chain employs TRBV24-1 and TRBJ2-4; D is possibly TRBD1 (5 bases). The J call may be wrong; the DNA end is better matched by TRBJ2-5. The germline CDR1 and CDR2 sequences are KGHDR and SFDVKD. This CDR3 has 15 amino acids.

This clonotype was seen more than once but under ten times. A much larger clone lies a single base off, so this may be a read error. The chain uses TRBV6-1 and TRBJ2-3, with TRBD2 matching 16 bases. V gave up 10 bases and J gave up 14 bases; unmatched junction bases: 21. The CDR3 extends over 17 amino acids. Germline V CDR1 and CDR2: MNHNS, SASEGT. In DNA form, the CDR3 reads TGTGCCACCATGGGACTAGCGGGGGGGAGCTGGACCGGGGAGCTGTATTTT. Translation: CATMGLAGGSWTGELYF.

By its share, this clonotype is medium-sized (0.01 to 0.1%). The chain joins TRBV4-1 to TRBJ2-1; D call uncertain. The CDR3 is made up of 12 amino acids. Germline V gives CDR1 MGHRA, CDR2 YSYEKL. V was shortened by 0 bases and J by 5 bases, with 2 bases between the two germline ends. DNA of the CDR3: TGCGCCAGCAGCCAAGAAAACAATGAGCAGTTCTTC. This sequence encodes CASSQENNEQFF.

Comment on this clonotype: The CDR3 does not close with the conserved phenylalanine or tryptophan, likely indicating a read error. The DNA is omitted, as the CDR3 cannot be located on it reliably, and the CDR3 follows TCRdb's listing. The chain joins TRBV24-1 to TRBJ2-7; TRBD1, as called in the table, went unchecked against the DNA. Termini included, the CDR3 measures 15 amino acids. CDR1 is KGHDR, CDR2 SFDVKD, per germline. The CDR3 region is CATSELDRGGYTFGS.

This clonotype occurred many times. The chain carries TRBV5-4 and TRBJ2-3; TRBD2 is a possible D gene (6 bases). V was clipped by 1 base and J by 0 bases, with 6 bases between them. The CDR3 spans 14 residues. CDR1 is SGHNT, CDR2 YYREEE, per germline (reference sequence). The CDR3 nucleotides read TGTGCCAGCAGCTTGCGGGGGAGCACAGATACGCAGTATTTT. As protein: CASSLRGSTDTQYF.

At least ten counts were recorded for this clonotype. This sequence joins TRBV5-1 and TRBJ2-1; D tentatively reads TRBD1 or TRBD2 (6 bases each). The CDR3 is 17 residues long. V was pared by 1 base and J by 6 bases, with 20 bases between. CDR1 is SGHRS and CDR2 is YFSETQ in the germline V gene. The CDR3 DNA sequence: TGCGCCAGCAGCTTGTTGGGCCAGGGGACTCTCCCCAATGAGCAGTTCTTC. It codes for CASSLLGQGTLPNEQFF.

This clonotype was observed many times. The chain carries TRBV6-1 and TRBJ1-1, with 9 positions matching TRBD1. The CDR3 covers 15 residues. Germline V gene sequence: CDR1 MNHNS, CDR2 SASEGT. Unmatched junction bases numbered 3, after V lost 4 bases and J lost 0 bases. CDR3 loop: CASSGDRGMNTEAFF. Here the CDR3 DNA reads TGTGCCAGCAGTGGAGACAGGGGGATGAACACTGAAGCTTTCTTT.

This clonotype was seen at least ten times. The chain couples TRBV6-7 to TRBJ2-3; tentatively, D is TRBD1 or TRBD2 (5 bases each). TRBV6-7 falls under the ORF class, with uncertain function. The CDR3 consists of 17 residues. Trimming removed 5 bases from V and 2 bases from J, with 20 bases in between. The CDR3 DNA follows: TGTGCCAGCAGTCGCCCCCAGGGACCCCACCTCACAGATACGCAGTATTTT. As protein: CASSRPQGPHLTDTQYF.

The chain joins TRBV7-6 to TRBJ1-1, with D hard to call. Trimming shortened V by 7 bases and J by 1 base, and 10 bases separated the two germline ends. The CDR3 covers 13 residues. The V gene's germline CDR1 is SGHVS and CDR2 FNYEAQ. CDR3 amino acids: CASKRTGNTEAFF. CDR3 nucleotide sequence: TGTGCCAGCAAAAGGACGGGGAACACTGAAGCTTTCTTT.

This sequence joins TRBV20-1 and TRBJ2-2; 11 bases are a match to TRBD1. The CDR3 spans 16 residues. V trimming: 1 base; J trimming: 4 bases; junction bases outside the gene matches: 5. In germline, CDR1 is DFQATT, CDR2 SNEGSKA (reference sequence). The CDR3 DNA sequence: TGCAGTGCTAGAGGAGGACAGGGGGCTTTCACCGGGGAGCTGTTTTTT. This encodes CSARGGQGAFTGELFF.

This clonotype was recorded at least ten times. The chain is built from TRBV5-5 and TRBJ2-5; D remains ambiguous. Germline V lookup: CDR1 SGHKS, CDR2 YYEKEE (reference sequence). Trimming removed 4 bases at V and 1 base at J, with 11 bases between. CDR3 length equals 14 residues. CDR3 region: CASSRRIGQETQYF. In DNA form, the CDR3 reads TGTGCCAGCAGCAGGAGAATTGGCCAAGAGACCCAGTACTTC.